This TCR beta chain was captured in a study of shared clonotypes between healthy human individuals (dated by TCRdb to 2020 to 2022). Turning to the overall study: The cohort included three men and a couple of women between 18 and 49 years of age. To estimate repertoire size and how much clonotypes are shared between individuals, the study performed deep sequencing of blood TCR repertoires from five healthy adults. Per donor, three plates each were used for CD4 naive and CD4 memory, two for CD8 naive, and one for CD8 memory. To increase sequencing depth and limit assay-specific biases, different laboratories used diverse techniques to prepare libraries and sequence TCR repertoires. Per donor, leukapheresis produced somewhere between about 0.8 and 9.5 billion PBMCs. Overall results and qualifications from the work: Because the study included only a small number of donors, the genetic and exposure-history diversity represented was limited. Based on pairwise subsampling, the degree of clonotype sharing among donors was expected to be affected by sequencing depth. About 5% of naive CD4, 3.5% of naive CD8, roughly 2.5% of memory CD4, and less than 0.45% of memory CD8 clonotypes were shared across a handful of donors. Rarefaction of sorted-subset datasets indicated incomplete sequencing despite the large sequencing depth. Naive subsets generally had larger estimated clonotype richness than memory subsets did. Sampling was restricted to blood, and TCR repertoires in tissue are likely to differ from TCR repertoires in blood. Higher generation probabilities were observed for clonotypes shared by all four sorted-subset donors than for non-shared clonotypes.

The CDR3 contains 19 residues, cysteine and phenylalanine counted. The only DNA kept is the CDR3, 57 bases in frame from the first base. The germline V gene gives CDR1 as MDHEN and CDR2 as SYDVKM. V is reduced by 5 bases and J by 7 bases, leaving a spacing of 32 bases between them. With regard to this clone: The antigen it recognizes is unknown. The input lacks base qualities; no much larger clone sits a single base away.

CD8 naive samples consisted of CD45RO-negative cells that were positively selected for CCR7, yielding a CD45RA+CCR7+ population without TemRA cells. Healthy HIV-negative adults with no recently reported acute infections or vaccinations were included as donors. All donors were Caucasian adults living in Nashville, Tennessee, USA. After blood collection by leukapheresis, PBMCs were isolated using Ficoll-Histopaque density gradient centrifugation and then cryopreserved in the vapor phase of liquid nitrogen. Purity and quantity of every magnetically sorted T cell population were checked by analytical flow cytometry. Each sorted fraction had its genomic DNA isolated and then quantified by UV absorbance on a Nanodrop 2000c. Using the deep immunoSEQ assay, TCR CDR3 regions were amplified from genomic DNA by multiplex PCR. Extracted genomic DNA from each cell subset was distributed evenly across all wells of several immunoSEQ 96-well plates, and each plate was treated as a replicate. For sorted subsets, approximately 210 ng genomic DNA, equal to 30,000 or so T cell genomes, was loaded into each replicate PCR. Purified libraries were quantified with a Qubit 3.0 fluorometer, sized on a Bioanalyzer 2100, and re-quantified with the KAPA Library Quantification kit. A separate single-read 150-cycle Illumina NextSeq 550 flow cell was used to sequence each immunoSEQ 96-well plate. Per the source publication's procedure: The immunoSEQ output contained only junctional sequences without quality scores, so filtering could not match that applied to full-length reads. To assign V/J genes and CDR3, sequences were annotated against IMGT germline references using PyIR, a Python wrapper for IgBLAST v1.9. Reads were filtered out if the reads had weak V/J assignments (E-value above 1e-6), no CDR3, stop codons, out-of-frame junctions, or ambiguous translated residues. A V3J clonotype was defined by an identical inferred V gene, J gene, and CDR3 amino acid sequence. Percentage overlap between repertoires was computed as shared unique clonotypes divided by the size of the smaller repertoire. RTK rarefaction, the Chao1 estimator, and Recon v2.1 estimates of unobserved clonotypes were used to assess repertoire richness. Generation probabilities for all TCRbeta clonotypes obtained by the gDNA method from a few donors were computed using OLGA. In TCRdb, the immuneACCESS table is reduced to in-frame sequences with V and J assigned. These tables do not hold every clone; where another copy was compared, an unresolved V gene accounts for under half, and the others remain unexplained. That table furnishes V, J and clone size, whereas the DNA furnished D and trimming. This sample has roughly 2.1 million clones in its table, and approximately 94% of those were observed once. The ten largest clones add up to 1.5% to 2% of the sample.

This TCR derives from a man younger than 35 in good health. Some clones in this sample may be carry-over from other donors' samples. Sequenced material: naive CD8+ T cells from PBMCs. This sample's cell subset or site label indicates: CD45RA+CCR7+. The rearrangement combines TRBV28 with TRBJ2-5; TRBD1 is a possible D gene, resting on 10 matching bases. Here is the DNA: TGTGCCAGCAGTCAATCCTACGCCCGGGACAGGGGACTAGCTGGGACCCAGTACTTC. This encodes CASSQSYARDRGLAGTQYF.